This T cell receptor (beta chain) was sequenced in a study of graft-versus-host responses after intestinal transplantation. Across the study: Anti-thymocyte globulin was used for induction in all recipients, who then took tacrolimus and steroids for approximately 3 years. The study's findings and limits: Recipient marrow held GvH clones, some first seen in ileum or blood.

In the case of this clone: The target antigen is unknown. Mismatch with germline at one junction end may stem from a read error.

The germline CDR1 and CDR2 sequences are SNHLY and FYNNEI. The CDR3 contains 12 residues. Clones were sequenced by immunoSEQ multiplex PCR, and TCRdb holds only the in-frame ones, with some missing. The sample holds approximately 38,000 clones, under 85% seen once. This rearrangement joins TRBV2 to TRBJ1-6, with 8 bases matching TRBD1. Sequencing used PBMCs, obtained about 990 days after transplant. The clonotype originates from a human patient who received an intestinal transplant, so some T cells may come from the graft donor. The DNA for the CDR3 is TGTGCCAGCAGTGAAGGGACAGGGCTTTATTACTTT. Its protein product is CASSEGTGLYYF.